Below, one TCR beta chain is given with its context. These data are taken from a study of blood T cell repertoires in COVID-19. The protocol was immunoSEQ multiplex PCR, while the TCRdb copy is restricted to in-frame clones and leaves out a portion. This sample yields around 180,000 clones, of which 79% are seen a single time; about 18% belongs to the top ten. This CDR3 is built from 15 residues. Germline CDR1 and CDR2: LNHDA and SQIVND (reference sequence). Deletions cut 4 bases from V and 2 bases from J, with 15 bases between. The clonotype originates from a man between 60 and 70 years old with active or convalescent COVID-19. V usage is TRBV19 and J usage is TRBJ2-7; D might be TRBD1 (6 bases). The sequenced sample was peripheral blood. CDR3 protein: CASSKGPGQPYEQYF. The CDR3 region has the DNA TGTGCCAGTAGTAAGGGGCCGGGACAACCCTACGAGCAGTACTTC.